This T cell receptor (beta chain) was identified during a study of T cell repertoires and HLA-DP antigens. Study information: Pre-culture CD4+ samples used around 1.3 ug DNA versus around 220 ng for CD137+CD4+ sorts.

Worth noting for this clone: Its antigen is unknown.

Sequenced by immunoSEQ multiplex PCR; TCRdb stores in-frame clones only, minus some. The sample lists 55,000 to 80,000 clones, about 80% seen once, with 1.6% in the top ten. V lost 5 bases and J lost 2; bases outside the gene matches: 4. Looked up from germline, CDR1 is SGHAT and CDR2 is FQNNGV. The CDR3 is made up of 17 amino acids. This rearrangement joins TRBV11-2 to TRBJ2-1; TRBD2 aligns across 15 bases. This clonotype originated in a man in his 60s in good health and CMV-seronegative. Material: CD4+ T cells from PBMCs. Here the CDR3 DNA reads TGTGCCAGCAGCGGCGGACTAGCGGGGGGGACCTACAATGAGCAGTTCTTC. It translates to CASSGGLAGGTYNEQFF.